This TCR beta chain came from a study of long-term antiretroviral therapy in people with HIV. Sequencing used immunoSEQ v3.0 at survey level. The protocol was immunoSEQ multiplex PCR, while the TCRdb copy is restricted to in-frame clones and leaves out a portion. The data contain 30,000 to 40,000 clones, 70% to 90% of them seen just once; the ten biggest clones take up around 4.4%. The CDR3 totals 12 residues. V was pared by 6 bases and J by 7 bases, with 9 bases between. Germline values: CDR1 MNHNY, CDR2 SVGAGI (reference sequence). This sequence was found in a man between 18 and 35 years old with HIV. The source was unsorted PBMCs, collected about 3.4 years after starting antiretroviral therapy. This rearrangement joins TRBV6-6 to TRBJ1-4; D remains ambiguous. CDR3 amino acids: CASRPRAEKLFF. In nucleotides, the CDR3 is TGTGCCAGCAGGCCTCGGGCTGAAAAACTGTTTTTT.